The table lists the clone carrying this TCR beta chain with a few counts. Libraries were prepared by immunoSEQ multiplex PCR; TCRdb keeps only in-frame clonotypes and omits some of them. The data hold 300,000 or so clones, with about nine tenths observed a single time. This sample stems from a study of blood T cell repertoires in COVID-19. Study context: Sources were T cells, B-cell-depleted T cells, or PBMCs; the material itself was cDNA or gDNA.

Participants spanned ages roughly 18 to 90 years and resided in some 22 US areas. In Cohort 3, a recovered donor had either two negative PCRs, clearance, or symptom resolution. This TCR came from a woman younger than 30 who had recovered from COVID-19. Material: PBMCs or T cells enriched from blood (not recorded which).

The CDR3 region has the DNA TGTGCCAGCAGTGAATCCGACAGGGGCCAGGGACTTACATTCCGCTCTGGAAACACCATATATTTT. Translating it yields CASSESDRGQGLTFRSGNTIYF. This sequence joins TRBV6-1 and TRBJ1-3; 8 bases agree with TRBD1. V trimming: 2 bases; J trimming: 0 bases; junction bases outside the gene matches: 21. The CDR3 totals 22 residues. From germline, CDR1 is MNHNS and CDR2 SASEGT.